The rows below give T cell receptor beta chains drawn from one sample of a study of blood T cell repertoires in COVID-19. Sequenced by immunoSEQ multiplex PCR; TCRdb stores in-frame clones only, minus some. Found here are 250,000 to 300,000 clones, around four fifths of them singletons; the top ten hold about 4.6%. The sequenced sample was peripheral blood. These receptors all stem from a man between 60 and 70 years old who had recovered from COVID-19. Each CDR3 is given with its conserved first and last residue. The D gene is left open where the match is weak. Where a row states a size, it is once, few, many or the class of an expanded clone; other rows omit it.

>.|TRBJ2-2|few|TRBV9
CASSGEAAATGELFF
TGTGCCAGCAGCGGGGAGGCGGCGGCTACCGGGGAGCTGTTTTTT
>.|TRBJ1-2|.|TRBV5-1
CASSLGHQGNYGYTF
TGCGCCAGCAGCTTGGGACACCAGGGTAACTATGGCTACACCTTC
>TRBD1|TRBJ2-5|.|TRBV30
CAWAARGRGQETQYF
TGTGCCTGGGCCGCCAGGGGGCGAGGACAAGAGACCCAGTACTTC
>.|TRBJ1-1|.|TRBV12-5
CASGLGTGNTEAFF
TGTGCTAGTGGTCTAGGGACTGGGAACACTGAAGCTTTCTTT
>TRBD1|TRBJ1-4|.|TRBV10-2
CASSRQGVNEKLFF
TGCGCCAGCAGTAGACAGGGGGTTAATGAAAAACTGTTTTTT
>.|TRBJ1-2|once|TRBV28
CASTLLSRYGYTF
TGTGCCAGCACCTTACTATCTAGGTATGGCTACACCTTC
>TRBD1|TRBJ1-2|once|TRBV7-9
CASSSWPPTGSNGYTF
TGTGCCAGCAGCTCTTGGCCTCCGACAGGGAGTAATGGCTACACCTTC
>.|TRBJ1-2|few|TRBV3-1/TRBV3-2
CASSQDLGVTDYGYTF
TGTGCCAGCAGCCAAGATTTAGGGGTAACTGACTATGGCTACACCTTC
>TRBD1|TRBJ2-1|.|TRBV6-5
CASSWTGNEQFF
TGTGCCAGCAGCTGGACAGGCAATGAGCAGTTCTTC
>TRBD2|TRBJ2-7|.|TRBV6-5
CASRKREGNYEQYF
TGTGCCAGCAGAAAACGGGAGGGGAACTACGAGCAGTACTTC
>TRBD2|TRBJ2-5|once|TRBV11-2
CASSPLMSGAETQYF
TGTGCCAGCAGCCCCCTGATGAGCGGGGCGGAGACCCAGTACTTC
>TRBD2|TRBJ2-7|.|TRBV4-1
CASSQEGSASGRATYEQYF
TGCGCCAGCAGCCAAGAAGGGTCCGCTAGCGGGAGGGCCACCTACGAGCAGTACTTC
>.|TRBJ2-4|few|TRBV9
CASSVTGLQRMDIQYF
TGTGCCAGCAGCGTAACCGGACTCCAAAGGATGGACATTCAGTACTTC
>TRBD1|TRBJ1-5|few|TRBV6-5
CASSYSSTGRNQPQHF
TGTGCCAGCAGTTACTCCTCGACAGGGCGCAATCAGCCCCAGCATTTT
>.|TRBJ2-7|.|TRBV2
CASSVTGWTYEQYF
TGTGCCAGCAGTGTTACAGGGTGGACCTACGAGCAGTACTTC
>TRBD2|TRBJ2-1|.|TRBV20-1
CSASFSGGVNEQFF
TGCAGTGCTAGTTTCAGCGGGGGGGTCAATGAGCAGTTCTTC
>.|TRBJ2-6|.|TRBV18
CASSPPESSGANVLTF
TGTGCCAGCTCACCACCAGAGAGCTCTGGGGCCAACGTCCTGACTTTC
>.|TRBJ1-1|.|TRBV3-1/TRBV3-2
CASSPGGATEAFF
TGTGCCAGCAGTCCGGGTGGGGCAACTGAAGCTTTCTTT
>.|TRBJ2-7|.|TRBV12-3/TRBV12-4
CASSLHSTYEQYF
TGTGCCAGCAGTTTGCACAGCACCTACGAGCAGTACTTC
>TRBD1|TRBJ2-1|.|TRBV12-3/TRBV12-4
CATRPQGWNEQFF
TGTGCCACCCGACCACAGGGGTGGAATGAGCAGTTCTTC
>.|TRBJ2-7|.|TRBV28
CASSLGSLEQYF
TGTGCCAGCAGTTTAGGCTCCCTCGAGCAGTACTTC
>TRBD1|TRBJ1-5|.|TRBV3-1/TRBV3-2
CASSQDRGTRPQHF
TGTGCCAGCAGCCAAGACAGGGGGACCCGGCCCCAGCATTTT
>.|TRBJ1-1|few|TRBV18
CASSQARGWTEAFF
TGTGCCAGCTCACAGGCCAGGGGCTGGACTGAAGCTTTCTTT
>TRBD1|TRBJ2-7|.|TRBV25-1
CASTLGQGSYEQYF
TGTGCCAGCACCCTTGGACAGGGTTCCTACGAGCAGTACTTC
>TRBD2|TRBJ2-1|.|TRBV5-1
CASSPGLAGLPSSYNEQFF
TGCGCCAGCAGCCCGGGACTAGCGGGGCTCCCTAGCTCCTACAATGAGCAGTTCTTC
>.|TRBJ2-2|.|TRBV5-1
CASSLDPVSVTAGELFF
TGCGCCAGCAGCTTGGATCCGGTATCGGTTACTGCCGGGGAGCTGTTTTTT
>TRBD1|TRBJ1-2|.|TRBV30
CAFNTGAASYGYTF
TGTGCCTTCAACACAGGGGCAGCGAGCTATGGCTACACCTTC
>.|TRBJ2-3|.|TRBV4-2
CASSQTVLLTDTQYF
TGTGCCAGCAGCCAAACGGTCCTACTCACAGATACGCAGTATTTT
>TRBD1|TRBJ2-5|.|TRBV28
CASSLPGQGAMGQETQYF
TGTGCCAGCAGTTTACCGGGACAGGGGGCAATGGGGCAAGAGACCCAGTACTTC
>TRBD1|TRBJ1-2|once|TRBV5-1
CASSPTGTGNYGYTF
TGCGCCAGCAGCCCGACCGGGACAGGGAACTATGGCTACACCTTC
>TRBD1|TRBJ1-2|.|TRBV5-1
CASSIPGQNGYTF
TGCGCCAGCAGCATACCGGGACAGAATGGCTACACCTTC
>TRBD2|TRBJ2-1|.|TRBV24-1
CATSDLGTSGGVTYNEQFF
TGTGCCACCAGTGATTTGGGAACTAGCGGGGGGGTCACCTACAATGAGCAGTTCTTC
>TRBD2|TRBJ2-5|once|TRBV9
CASSSQTSGGKETQYF
TGTGCCAGCAGCTCCCAGACTAGCGGAGGGAAAGAGACCCAGTACTTC
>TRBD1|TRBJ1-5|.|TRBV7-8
CASSPDRGRSYSNQPQHF
TGTGCCAGCAGCCCGGACAGGGGGAGGTCGTATAGCAATCAGCCCCAGCATTTT
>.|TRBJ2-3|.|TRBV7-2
CASSLGTSDTQYF
TGTGCCAGCAGCTTAGGGACATCAGATACGCAGTATTTT
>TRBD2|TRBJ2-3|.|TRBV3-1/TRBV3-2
CASSQEPSGKKDTQYF
TGTGCCAGCAGCCAAGAGCCTAGCGGGAAAAAAGATACGCAGTATTTT
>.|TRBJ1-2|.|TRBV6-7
CASSYTRDSGEANYGYTF
TGTGCCAGCAGTTACACCAGAGATTCCGGGGAGGCTAACTATGGCTACACCTTC
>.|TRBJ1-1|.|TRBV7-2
CASSSGMGTEAFF
TGTGCCAGCAGCTCAGGGATGGGGACTGAAGCTTTCTTT
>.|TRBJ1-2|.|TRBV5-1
CASSEEGNYGYTF
TGCGCCAGCAGTGAGGAGGGAAACTATGGCTACACCTTC
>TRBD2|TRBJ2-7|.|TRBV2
CASSGGLAGIYEQYF
TGTGCCAGCAGTGGGGGACTAGCGGGGATCTACGAGCAGTACTTC
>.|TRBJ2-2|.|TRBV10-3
CASNPTGTGELFF
TGTGCCTCAAACCCTACAGGAACCGGGGAGCTGTTTTTT
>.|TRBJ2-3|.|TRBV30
CAWRVRGIVTDTQYF
TGTGCCTGGAGGGTTCGGGGTATAGTCACAGATACGCAGTATTTT
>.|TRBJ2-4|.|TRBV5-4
CASSHGVLAKNIQYF
TGTGCCAGCAGCCACGGGGTTTTAGCCAAAAACATTCAGTACTTC
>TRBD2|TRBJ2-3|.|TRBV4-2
CASSQKRAGGVPASTDTQYF
TGTGCCAGCAGCCAAAAGAGGGCGGGGGGGGTACCGGCTAGCACAGATACGCAGTATTTT
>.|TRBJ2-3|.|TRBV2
CASSVRATDTQYF
TGTGCCAGCAGTGTTCGAGCAACAGATACGCAGTATTTT
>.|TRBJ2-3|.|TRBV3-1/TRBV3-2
CASSPGYGSTDTQYF
TGTGCCAGCAGCCCGGGGTACGGCTCTACAGATACGCAGTATTTT
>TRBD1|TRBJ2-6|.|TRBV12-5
CASGPDRSGANVLTF
TGTGCTAGTGGCCCGGACAGGTCTGGGGCCAACGTCCTGACTTTC
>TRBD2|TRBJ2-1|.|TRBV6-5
CASTPLPSGSNEQFF
TGTGCCAGCACTCCCCTCCCTAGCGGAAGCAATGAGCAGTTCTTC
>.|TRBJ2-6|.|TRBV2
CASSEAGTGRVLSGANVLTF
TGTGCCAGCAGTGAAGCAGGCACAGGGAGGGTACTCTCTGGGGCCAACGTCCTGACTTTC
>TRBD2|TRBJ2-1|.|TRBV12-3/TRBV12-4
CASRGLASGEQFF
TGTGCCAGCAGAGGACTAGCTTCTGGTGAGCAGTTCTTC
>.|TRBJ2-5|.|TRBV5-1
CASSYGGEYQETQYF
TGCGCCAGCAGCTACGGAGGAGAGTACCAAGAGACCCAGTACTTC
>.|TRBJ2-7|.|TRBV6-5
CATLPPFSEQYF
TGTGCCACCCTACCACCGTTTTCCGAGCAGTACTTC
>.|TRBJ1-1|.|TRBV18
CASSPSSSTEAFF
TGTGCCAGCTCACCGTCGTCCAGCACTGAAGCTTTCTTT
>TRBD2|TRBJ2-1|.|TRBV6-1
CASSEGIAGMNEQFF
TGTGCCAGCAGTGAAGGTATAGCGGGAATGAATGAGCAGTTCTTC
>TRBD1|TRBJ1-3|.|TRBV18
CASSPPLTGGRGNTIYF
TGTGCCAGCTCACCTCCCTTGACAGGGGGGAGAGGAAACACCATATATTTT
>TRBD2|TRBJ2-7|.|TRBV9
CASSVGQRGSYEQYF
TGTGCCAGCAGCGTAGGCCAGCGGGGTTCCTACGAGCAGTACTTC
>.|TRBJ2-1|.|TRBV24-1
CATSDGGRGYSHEQFF
TGTGCCACCAGTGATGGGGGTCGGGGGTATAGTCATGAGCAGTTCTTC
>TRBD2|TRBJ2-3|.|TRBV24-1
CATSDRGLVRGTDTQYF
TGTGCCACCAGTGATCGGGGACTAGTGAGAGGCACAGATACGCAGTATTTT
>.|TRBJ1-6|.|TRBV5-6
CASSQTANPRNSPLHF
TGTGCCAGCAGCCAGACAGCGAACCCCAGGAATTCACCCCTCCACTTT
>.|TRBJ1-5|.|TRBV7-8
CASSIGANQPQHF
TGTGCCAGCAGCATAGGGGCCAATCAGCCCCAGCATTTT